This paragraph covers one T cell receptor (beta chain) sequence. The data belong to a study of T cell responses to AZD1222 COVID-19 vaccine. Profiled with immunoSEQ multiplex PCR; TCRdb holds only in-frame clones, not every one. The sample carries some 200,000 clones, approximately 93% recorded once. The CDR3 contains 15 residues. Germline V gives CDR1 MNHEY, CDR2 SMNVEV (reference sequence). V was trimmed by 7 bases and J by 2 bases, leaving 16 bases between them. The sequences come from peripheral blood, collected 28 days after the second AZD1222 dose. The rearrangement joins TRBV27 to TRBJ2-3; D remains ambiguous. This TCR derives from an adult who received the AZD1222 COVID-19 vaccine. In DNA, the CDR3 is TGTGCCAGCATGTTCCTGGCAGAGTACACAGATACGCAGTATTTT. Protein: CASMFLAEYTDTQYF.